These T cell receptor beta chains were read from a single sample in a study of blood T cell repertoires in COVID-19. The data were produced by immunoSEQ multiplex PCR, yet TCRdb's version contains in-frame clones alone and is incomplete. The sample has about 35,000 clones, more than 75% seen once; the top ten hold roughly 44%. What was sequenced was peripheral blood. These receptor sequences come from a human donor in a cohort sampled during active COVID-19. Each CDR3 is given without its conserved first and last residue. Each record gives: V gene, J gene, clone size, CDR3 protein. The size of a clone is reported for some rows only, either as once, few or many, or as a class for expanded clones.

>TRBV4-3|TRBJ2-2|NA
ASSQGMSNTGELF
>TRBV28|TRBJ2-1|NA
ASSLGRQQSYNEQF
>TRBV6-1|TRBJ1-3|NA
ASSEQGTGNTIY
>TRBV28|TRBJ2-3|once
ASSPSGTGFLSWY
>TRBV9|TRBJ1-5|NA
ASSQTGYQPQH
>TRBV10-3|TRBJ1-3|NA
AISDREGAAGNTIY
>TRBV10-3|TRBJ2-2|NA
AISEGQGSGELF
>TRBV5-1|TRBJ2-3|NA
ASSQGLASTDTQY
>TRBV19|TRBJ2-5|NA
ASSIVWGTGLGETQY
>TRBV11-2|TRBJ2-1|few
ASSLLTGRTYNEQF
>TRBV18|TRBJ2-7|NA
ASSVGDRGTYEQY
>TRBV5-5|TRBJ2-3|NA
ASSLPLAATDTQY
>TRBV7-3|TRBJ1-2|NA
ASSLGAEEAT
>TRBV7-9|TRBJ2-5|once
ASSWNSAAQETQY
>TRBV11-3|TRBJ2-1|NA
ASSLGTPGEQF
>TRBV4-1|TRBJ2-4|NA
ASSQPTVRRAKNIQY
>TRBV11-1|TRBJ1-2|NA
ASSLRQDYGYT
>TRBV4-3|TRBJ1-2|NA
ASSQDQSQAGYT
>TRBV6-1|TRBJ2-7|NA
ASSEWDNYEQY
>TRBV5-8|TRBJ1-1|NA
ASSLSF
>TRBV12-5|TRBJ2-2|NA
ASGLVYGKRLF
>TRBV18|TRBJ2-1|NA
ASSLGGAGSYNEQF
>TRBV6-5|TRBJ1-5|once
ASSIQGRDQPQH
>TRBV5-1|TRBJ2-3|once
ASSLEGRAAIGTDTQY
>TRBV7-9|TRBJ1-1|NA
ASTPGTANTEAF
>TRBV27|TRBJ2-3|NA
ASSLKWGRTDTQY